This T cell receptor beta chain was sequenced during a study of T cell repertoires in ileal Crohn's disease (dated by TCRdb to about 2019). Turning to the overall study: The median duration of disease was approximately 7.9 years, and at the time of surgery roughly 38% of patients were active smokers. A Rutgeerts score higher than i0 was the definition used for endoscopic postoperative recurrence. A prospective multicentre cohort supplied the 50 to 70 Crohn's disease patients whose TCR repertoires were analysed. Roughly half of the patients were given postoperative therapy, with some 10 receiving thiopurines and 18 receiving anti-TNF agents. A total of around 170 mucosal samples from 60 or so patients were sequenced, collected from several sites on the surgical specimen as well as at postoperative endoscopy. All patients had surgery for a complication: stricturing disease in around 61% and penetrating disease in roughly 39%. Running in parallel with the study was a multicentre cohort set up to find predictors of early endoscopic recurrence following ileocolonic resection. Points the paper makes about the study in general: Endoscopic recurrence was linked to a higher percentage of high-frequency clones at surgery, and recurrence occurred in every patient whose clonality exceeded 26.8% (18/57). Sorted CD8 T cells carried more high-frequency clones than CD4 T cells, suggesting mucosal expansions were mainly CD8. Mucosal CD4 and CD8 T cells were sorted and sequenced only in a subgroup of patients, the size of which was not stated. A significantly higher proportion of clonal expansions was observed in active smokers at surgery than in non-smokers (about 25% vs 20%, p=0.02).

Libraries were made using the immunoSEQ multiplex PCR assay. A two-step, amplification bias-controlled multiplex PCR was used by Adaptive Biotechnology to amplify CDR3 regions from genomic DNA. Primers covering every V and J gene segment were used in the first PCR, while barcodes and Illumina adapters were added in the second PCR. An Illumina instrument was used to sequence the CDR3 libraries. The paper's processing steps were these. Vendor-provided pipelines were combined with custom analysis of raw data in R/Bioconductor under R version 3.3.0. Clonality, which ranges from 0 to 1, was calculated as the inverse of the normalised Shannon entropy across all productive clones. The repertoire share taken up by the top 100 clones defined high-frequency clones, and only clones that passed a 95% confidence test were kept. The Simpson index measured repertoire diversity, and the Morisita-Horn index measured overlap between samples. Here the immuneACCESS table is served through TCRdb, limited to in-frame sequences with V and J called. Missing clones are a known gap in these copies; in checked studies unresolved V genes cover under half, and the rest lacks a known reason. V and J calls and clone size follow that table, whereas D and trimming were derived from the DNA. Present in this sample are some 1,000 clones, roughly 89% of which were seen just once. The top ten constitute under 3.5% of the sample.

Lamina propria lymphocytes from surgical specimens were isolated on a Ficoll-hypaque gradient before cell sorting. Adults with ileal or ileocolonic Crohn's disease for whom ileocolonic resection was indicated were considered eligible. CD4 and CD8 T cells were sorted on a BD FACSAria III with mean purity above 97%. Relative to germline, V is 4 bases shorter and J is 7 bases shorter, with 17 bases between their ends. According to the germline V gene (reference sequence), CDR1 reads SEHNR and CDR2 reads FQNEAQ. There are 15 amino acids in the CDR3, from cysteine to phenylalanine inclusive. Just CDR3 DNA is preserved here, 45 bases in frame from base 1. To note about this clone: Its antigen is not yet known. No quality values exist for individual bases; no much larger clone is one base distant.

This receptor was identified in an adult with Crohn's disease. The chain was built from TRBV7-9 and TRBJ1-5; TRBD1 is perhaps the D gene, given 5 matching bases. The sample taken for sequencing was CD4+ T cells sorted from the ileum. In nucleotides, the sequence is TGTGCCAGCAGCTGGGGGTCGGGGGAAGGACAGCCCCAGCATTTT. This yields the protein CASSWGSGEGQPQHF.